One sample yielded the 17 T cell receptor beta chains listed below, sequenced in a study of blood T cell repertoires in COVID-19 (TCRdb year 2020). The library was obtained by the immunoSEQ multiplex PCR assay. TCRdb stores this immuneACCESS table with in-frame sequences only. Part of the clones is absent; in the studies checked, under half of the shortfall reflects unresolved V genes, and no reason is known for the rest. The sample data list 300,000 to 400,000 clones, and 75% to 90% of these were observed just once. The ten biggest clones cover 1.5% to 2% of the sample. The sequenced sample consisted of PBMCs or T cells enriched from blood (not recorded which). The receptors were gathered from a woman in her twenties or thirties who had been exposed to COVID-19.

The rearrangement uses TRBV7-9 and TRBJ2-5; maybe TRBD1 (5 bases). With 2 bases removed from V and 1 base from J, the gap between germline ends came to 11 bases. From germline, CDR1 is SEHNR and CDR2 FQNEAQ (reference sequence). The CDR3 is 15 residues long. This CDR3 reads CASSLWGQGQETQYF. CDR3 in DNA: TGTGCCAGCAGCTTATGGGGCCAGGGCCAAGAGACCCAGTACTTC.

This chain uses TRBV18 with TRBJ1-1; D remains unclear. Deletions cut 3 bases from V and 2 bases from J, with 13 bases between. The germline gives CDR1 KGHSH, CDR2 LQKENI. This CDR3 has 15 amino acids. The CDR3 DNA follows: TGTGCCAGCTCACCTGTTCCGGGTGGAAACACTGAAGCTTTCTTT. Protein sequence: CASSPVPGGNTEAFF.

The V call is TRBV9, the J call TRBJ2-3, with 8 positions matching TRBD2. CDR3 length equals 16 residues. CDR1 and CDR2 from the germline V gene are SGDLS and YYNGEE. Losses at the gene ends were 4 bases for V and 8 bases for J; bases not matched to a gene: 15. The chain's CDR3 is CASSITSGSPSGTQYF. The CDR3 DNA reads TGTGCCAGCAGCATTACTAGCGGTAGTCCCTCGGGTACGCAGTATTTT.

J is TRBJ2-1 and V is TRBV3-1 (or the pseudogene TRBV3-2); TRBD2 matches at 11 bases. V trimming: 3 bases; J trimming: 9 bases; junction bases outside the gene matches: 7. Germline V gives CDR1 LGHDT, CDR2 YNNKEL (reference sequence). This CDR3 is 15 amino acids long. CDR3 amino acids: CASSHGLAGRGEQFF. In DNA form, the CDR3 reads TGTGCCAGCAGCCACGGACTAGCGGGCCGGGGTGAGCAGTTCTTC.

The DNA of the CDR3 is TGTGCCAGCGGTGGTGGCGGGGGGGTCGAGCAGTACTTC. Residues: CASGGGGGVEQYF. This rearrangement joins TRBV12-3 or TRBV12-4 to TRBJ2-7; 9 bases map to TRBD2. Germline trimming cut 8 bases from V and 6 bases from J; bases unmatched to any gene: 8. The CDR3 extends over 13 amino acids.

The V call is TRBV19, the J call TRBJ2-5, with 9 bases lining up with TRBD1. The germline CDR1 and CDR2 sequences are LNHDA and SQIVND (reference sequence). The CDR3 spans 14 residues. With 6 bases clipped from V and 4 bases from J, the junction kept 6 bases outside the gene matches. Written as DNA, the CDR3 is TGTGCCAGTAGAGGGACAGGGTCATCAGAGACCCAGTACTTC. This sequence encodes CASRGTGSSETQYF.

V and J are TRBV5-1 and TRBJ1-4; D not certain. The germline CDR1 and CDR2 sequences are SGHRS and YFSETQ. This CDR3 comprises 15 residues. V was pared by 0 bases and J by 4 bases, with 10 bases between. The CDR3: CASSLDADLNEKLFF. The CDR3 DNA is TGCGCCAGCAGCTTGGACGCGGATCTTAATGAAAAACTGTTTTTT.

The chain joins TRBV24-1 to TRBJ2-5, with 11 positions matching TRBD2. The J segment lost 1 base and the V segment lost 10 bases, leaving 7 bases of the junction unmatched. Per germline, CDR1 KGHDR and CDR2 SFDVKD. There are 15 residues in the CDR3. CDR3 DNA: TGTGCCACTGCTGAACTAGCGGGGGTCCAAGAGACCCAGTACTTC. As protein: CATAELAGVQETQYF.

This chain joins TRBV28 and TRBJ1-2; the D gene is possibly TRBD1 (6 bases). This CDR3 contains 12 residues. The V end lost 6 bases, the J end lost 5 bases, and 10 bases lay between the germline ends. In germline, CDR1 is MDHEN, CDR2 SYDVKM. The CDR3, as DNA: TGTGCCAGCAGGGACAGTCCATATGGCTACACCTTC. Translated: CASRDSPYGYTF.

The CDR3 spells CASSLLMTSLNTEAFF. The DNA of the CDR3 is TGTGCCAGCAGTTTATTAATGACTTCCCTGAACACTGAAGCTTTCTTT. This rearrangement joins TRBV27 to TRBJ1-1; no reliable D call. Trimming pared 1 base from V and 0 bases from J, leaving 12 bases between. Per the germline V gene, CDR1 is MNHEY and CDR2 is SMNVEV (reference sequence). This CDR3 region has 16 residues.

The chain is built from TRBV19 and TRBJ1-2; 7 positions agree with TRBD1. This CDR3 is 14 amino acids long. CDR1 is LNHDA and CDR2 is SQIVND in the germline V gene (reference sequence). The ends lost 7 bases at V and 0 bases at J; junction bases unmatched: 5. In DNA, the CDR3 is TGTGCCAGTACCAGGCAGGGGGCTAACTATGGCTACACCTTC. This translates into CASTRQGANYGYTF.

The genes are TRBV9 and TRBJ2-2; no firm D call. This CDR3 region has 12 residues. V was trimmed by 7 bases and J by 6 bases, leaving 10 bases between them. Germline V gene sequence: CDR1 SGDLS, CDR2 YYNGEE. CDR3 DNA sequence: TGTGCCAGCGGTAGAGGATCCGGGGAGCTGTTTTTT. Protein product: CASGRGSGELFF.

This clone was counted between two and nine times. The chain is built from TRBV10-2 and TRBJ1-6; 8 bases are shared with TRBD1. The CDR3 totals 15 residues. After removal of 6 bases from V and 7 bases from J, the junction contained 8 bases not matched to a gene. CDR1 and CDR2 from the germline V gene are WSHSY and SAAADI. For the CDR3, the DNA is TGCGCCAGCAGAAGAGACAGGGGACGAAATTCACCCCTCCACTTT. It codes for CASRRDRGRNSPLHF.

This rearrangement joins TRBV7-3 to TRBJ2-3; TRBD1 matches 7 bases. Looked up from germline, CDR1 is SGHTA and CDR2 is FQGTGA. Germline trimming cut 5 bases from V and 9 bases from J; bases unmatched to any gene: 5. The CDR3 is 12 residues long. CDR3 in amino acids: CASSHPGQTQYF. In DNA form, the CDR3 reads TGTGCCAGCAGCCATCCGGGACAGACGCAGTATTTT.

The chain employs TRBV28 and TRBJ1-5, with 9 positions matching TRBD1. There are 16 residues in the CDR3. Germline lookup yields CDR1 MDHEN and CDR2 SYDVKM. V was clipped by 7 bases and J by 6 bases; unmatched bases: 13. The CDR3 spells CASTTGRDRGFQPQHF. The CDR3 bases are TGTGCCAGCACCACTGGGCGCGACAGGGGGTTTCAGCCCCAGCATTTT.

V is TRBV9 and J is TRBJ1-1; maybe TRBD1 (6 bases). The CDR3 covers 14 residues. CDR1 SGDLS and CDR2 YYNGEE come from the germline V gene. Trimming pared 0 bases from V and 6 bases from J, leaving 12 bases between. The CDR3 sequence is CASSVEAAGAEAFF. For the CDR3, the DNA is TGTGCCAGCAGCGTAGAAGCAGCAGGGGCTGAAGCTTTCTTT.

The J gene is TRBJ2-3, the V gene TRBV11-3; 9 nucleotides line up with TRBD2. V gave up 5 bases and J gave up 0 bases; unmatched junction bases: 6. Per the germline V gene, CDR1 is SGHNT and CDR2 is YENEEA. The CDR3 has 16 amino acids. The CDR3 DNA reads as TGTGCCAGCAGCAGCCGTGCGGGGGGGAGCACAGATACGCAGTATTTT. Translating gives CASSSRAGGSTDTQYF.